Listed below are T cell receptor beta chains from one sample, sequenced in a study of human T cells and chemical hapten exposure. TCRdb independently ran MiXCR on the RACE reads; one entry per CDR3 protein. The table lists tens of thousands of distinct CDR3 sequences, approximately 9.3% of them singletons. This material consisted of whole blood, taken in connection with sensitization to the hapten diphenylcyclopropenone (DPC). The origin of the receptors is a woman aged 40 to 50 with alopecia areata. Some clones in this sample may be carry-over from other donors' samples. The CDR3 runs from the conserved cysteine through the conserved F or W. The order of the fields is clone size, D gene, CDR3 length, J gene, V gene, CDR3 DNA, CDR3 protein. D genes are given only for firm matches. A clone size is listed for some rows: how often the clone was seen (once, few, many), or a class if it is expanded.

-	-	17	TRBJ1-5	TRBV2	TGTGCCAGCAGTGAAGACAGGGCCGGGAGGAGGGATCAGCCCCAGCATTTT	CASSEDRAGRRDQPQHF
few	-	15	TRBJ1-3	TRBV4-1	TGCGCCAGCAGCCAAGTCCCGACAGTCGGAAACACCATATATTTT	CASSQVPTVGNTIYF
few	-	13	TRBJ2-5	TRBV6-1	TGTGCCAGCCGAGGACAGCGGGAAGAGACCCAGTACTTC	CASRGQREETQYF
many	TRBD2	16	TRBJ2-2	TRBV9	TGTGCCAGCAGCGACGGGACTAGCGGGGAAGCCGGGGAGCTGTTTTTT	CASSDGTSGEAGELFF
many	-	11	TRBJ2-1	TRBV20-1	TGCAGTGCTAGACCTAACAATGAGCAGTTCTTC	CSARPNNEQFF
many	TRBD2	15	TRBJ2-7	TRBV27	TGTGCCAGCAGTTTGGAGGGGACTAGCTCCTACGAGCAGTACTTC	CASSLEGTSSYEQYF
-	TRBD1	17	TRBJ2-6	TRBV27	TGTGCCAGCAGCTCCGGGACAGGGGGCCTTGGGGCCAACGTCCTGACTTTC	CASSSGTGGLGANVLTF
few	-	17	TRBJ1-4	TRBV4-1	TGCGCCAGCAGCCAAGATCCTCTAGGACTCCCGGGGGAAAAACTGTTTTTT	CASSQDPLGLPGEKLFF
many	-	15	TRBJ2-5	TRBV12-3/TRBV12-4	TGTGCCAGCAGTTTTACACAGGAATTCGGAGAGACCCAGTACTTC	CASSFTQEFGETQYF
many	TRBD2	16	TRBJ2-5	TRBV7-2	TGTGCCAGCAGCTTAACCCCAGCGGGGGGCGGGGAGACCCAGTACTTC	CASSLTPAGGGETQYF
many	-	15	TRBJ1-5	TRBV4-1	TGCGCCAGCAGCCAGGAAGGACGGCTCAATCAGCCCCAGCATTTT	CASSQEGRLNQPQHF
-	-	12	TRBJ1-2	TRBV4-1	TGCGCCAGCAGCACGAGACAGGATGGCTACACCTTC	CASSTRQDGYTF
many	-	14	TRBJ2-5	TRBV7-8	TGTGCCAGCAGCATGAGACAGATCCAAGAGACCCAGTACTTC	CASSMRQIQETQYF
-	-	18	TRBJ2-1	TRBV5-5	TGTGCCAGCAGCTGGCGAGCCGGAGGGACCGCAGACTACAATGAGCAGTTCTTC	CASSWRAGGTADYNEQFF
-	-	13	TRBJ2-5	TRBV28	TGTGCCAGCAGTTTAGGAAATCAAGAGACCCAGTACTTC	CASSLGNQETQYF
many	-	14	TRBJ1-1	TRBV12-3/TRBV12-4	TGTGCCAGCAGCCTACAGGGACGAAACACTGAAGCTTTCTTT	CASSLQGRNTEAFF
-	TRBD1	14	TRBJ1-1	TRBV20-1	TGCAGTGCTAGACGTGACAGGGGAGGCACTGAAGCTTTCTTT	CSARRDRGGTEAFF
-	TRBD2	16	TRBJ2-5	TRBV29-1	TGCAGCGTTGCCCGCGGGGGAGGCGCGGGGAAAGAGACCCAGTACTTC	CSVARGGGAGKETQYF
many	-	16	TRBJ1-3	TRBV7-6	TGTGCCAGCAGCTTACTCAGGGAAGGGTCTGGAAACACCATATATTTT	CASSLLREGSGNTIYF
many	TRBD2	19	TRBJ2-1	TRBV7-6	TGTGCCAGCAGCTTAGCGTCTTCGGATAGCGGGGGTCCCTACAATGAGCAGTTCTTC	CASSLASSDSGGPYNEQFF